The 16 T cell receptor beta chains below come from one sample, sequenced in a study of T cells in localized non-small cell lung cancer (TCRdb year 2020). Libraries were constructed by the immunoSEQ multiplex PCR assay. TCRdb re-hosts the immuneACCESS table, in-frame sequences only. Its copies lack some clones; in the studies checked, an unresolved V gene accounts for under half of them, and the cause for the rest is not known. This sample lists 40,000 or so clones; 81% were detected once. The leading ten clones occupy about 7% of the sample. The sequenced sample was peripheral blood mononuclear cells, obtained before any cancer treatment. The receptor set was obtained from a male donor aged 60 or older with stage II lung adenocarcinoma.

The V call is TRBV5-6, the J call TRBJ2-7; the D gene could be TRBD1 or TRBD2 (6 bases each). CDR3 length: 13 residues. Looked up from germline, CDR1 is SGHDT and CDR2 is YYEEEE. The V end lost 4 bases, the J end lost 0 bases, and 8 bases lay between the germline ends. The DNA for the CDR3 is TGTGCCAGCAGCGGAGGGGGCTCCTACGAGCAGTACTTC. Translating it yields CASSGGGSYEQYF.

V usage is TRBV7-9 and J usage is TRBJ2-3, with 7 bases lining up with TRBD1. CDR1 SEHNR and CDR2 FQNEAQ come from the germline V gene (reference sequence). The length of the CDR3 is 16 residues. V lost 4 bases and J lost 1; bases outside the gene matches: 8. DNA of the CDR3: TGTGCCAGCAGCTCTCCACAGGGGATCGGCACAGATACGCAGTATTTT. As protein: CASSSPQGIGTDTQYF.

This chain uses TRBV5-1 with TRBJ1-1; the match to TRBD1 covers 7 bases. V dropped 3 bases and J dropped 1; count of bases not matched to a gene: 3. The CDR3 runs to 14 residues. Germline V CDR1 and CDR2: SGHRS, YFSETQ. The CDR3 protein is CASSSTGWNTEAFF. The CDR3 DNA reads TGCGCCAGCAGCTCGACAGGGTGGAACACTGAAGCTTTCTTT.

The CDR3 loop is CASSETGTRGYTF. The CDR3 DNA is TGTGCCAGCAGTGAAACAGGGACGCGGGGCTACACCTTC. This chain joins TRBV6-1 and TRBJ1-2, with a tentative D call TRBD1 (6 bases). Deletions cut 2 bases from V and 8 bases from J, with 12 bases between. Germline-derived CDR1 and CDR2 are MNHNS and SASEGT. CDR3 length: 13 residues.

The chain carries TRBV19 and TRBJ2-7; 7 bases line up with TRBD2. Germline V gene data show CDR1 as LNHDA and CDR2 as SQIVND (reference sequence). With 8 bases clipped from V and 5 bases from J, the junction kept 12 bases outside the gene matches. The length of the CDR3 is 14 residues. The CDR3 nucleotides are TGTGCCAGTTCCGTAGGCGGGAGTACCCACGAGCAGTACTTC. It specifies CASSVGGSTHEQYF.

The chain recombines TRBV2 with TRBJ2-1; 12 bases match TRBD1. The CDR3 runs to 16 residues. J was trimmed by 9 bases and V by 2 bases; bases with no gene match: 8. Germline V gene lookup returns CDR1 SNHLY and CDR2 FYNNEI. CDR3 protein: CASSELPGQGAAEQFF. The DNA for the CDR3 is TGTGCCAGCAGTGAACTCCCGGGACAGGGGGCGGCTGAGCAGTTCTTC.

The gene calls are TRBV9 and TRBJ1-3; the D gene is possibly TRBD1 (6 bases). The CDR3 sequence is 19 residues long. The V gene's germline CDR1 is SGDLS and CDR2 YYNGEE. V gave up 4 bases and J gave up 1 base, with 24 bases separating them. CDR3 coding DNA: TGTGCCAGCAGCCCGGGACATTCCACCACCCTTTCTTCTGGAAACACCATATATTTT. The encoded protein is CASSPGHSTTLSSGNTIYF.

This chain links TRBV27 with TRBJ2-1; 7 bases align to TRBD2. This CDR3 has 15 residues. Trimming took 0 bases from V and 9 from J; bases not matched to a gene: 8. Germline values: CDR1 MNHEY, CDR2 SMNVEV (reference sequence). The CDR3 loop is CASSLSGGASGEQFF. CDR3 sequence (DNA): TGTGCCAGCAGTTTATCCGGCGGAGCTAGCGGTGAGCAGTTCTTC.

The V call is TRBV7-2, the J call TRBJ1-4, with D perhaps matching TRBD1 (6 bases). Trimming removed 1 base from V and 2 bases from J, with 8 bases in between. CDR1 is SGHTA and CDR2 is FQGNSA in the germline V gene. The length of the CDR3 is 15 residues. The CDR3 DNA is TGTGCCAGCAGCTTAGGGGACACCACTAATGAAAAACTGTTTTTT. Translating it yields CASSLGDTTNEKLFF.

The chain employs TRBV30 and TRBJ1-3; no firm D call. V dropped 0 bases and J dropped 4 bases, with 7 bases sitting between them. The CDR3 spans 13 residues. Germline V gives CDR1 GTSNPN, CDR2 SVGIG (reference sequence). CDR3 sequence (DNA): TGTGCCTGGAGTGTACAAGCGGGAAACACCATATATTTT. Its translation: CAWSVQAGNTIYF.

This clone was seen once. V gene TRBV5-1 combines with J gene TRBJ1-3; possibly TRBD1 for D (5 bases). V lost 4 bases, J lost 0 bases, and 11 bases lay in between. CDR1 is SGHRS, CDR2 YFSETQ, per germline. The CDR3 has 15 amino acids. CDR3 loop: CASSLPDSSGNTIYF. The CDR3 nucleotides are TGCGCCAGCAGCCTTCCCGACAGCTCTGGAAACACCATATATTTT. Full variable domain (outside the CDR3, taken from reference TRBV5-1 and TRBJ1-3): KAGVTQTPRYLIKTRGQQVTLSCSPISGHRSVSWYQQTPGQGLQFLFEYFSETQRNKGNFPGRFSGRQFSNSRSEMNVSTLELGDSALYLCASSLPDSSGNTIYFGEGSWLTVV.

The chain is built from TRBV7-2 and TRBJ2-5; 7 bases align to TRBD2. CDR3 length: 15 amino acids. Germline CDR1 SGHTA, CDR2 FQGNSA. V shed 0 bases, J shed 7 bases, and the junction held 8 bases outside the gene matches. The CDR3, as DNA: TGTGCCAGCAGCTTAGCGGGAGGGCCATGGGTGACCCAGTACTTC. Encoded protein: CASSLAGGPWVTQYF.

The V and J genes are TRBV27 and TRBJ1-4, with D perhaps matching TRBD1 (5 bases). CDR1 is MNHEY and CDR2 is SMNVEV in the germline V gene (reference sequence). The ends were cut back, 6 bases at V and 8 bases at J, with 16 bases in the middle. The CDR3 is 14 amino acids. The CDR3 region has the DNA TGTGCCAGCAGCCGTGGGGGAACCCAGGAAAAACTGTTTTTT. Translation gives CASSRGGTQEKLFF.

The chain recombines TRBV5-1 with TRBJ2-2, with D perhaps matching TRBD1 or TRBD2 (6 bases each). Germline lookup yields CDR1 SGHRS and CDR2 YFSETQ. The V end lost 4 bases, the J end lost 2 bases, and 12 bases lay between the germline ends. The CDR3 consists of 15 residues. CDR3 bases: TGCGCCAGCAGCAGGGGGGCGACTAACACCGGGGAGCTGTTTTTT. Amino acids: CASSRGATNTGELFF.

The chain has TRBV7-6 and TRBJ1-1, with 10 bases fitting TRBD1. This CDR3 has 14 amino acids. The V gene end was trimmed by 5 bases and the J gene end by 8 bases; junction bases not matched to a gene: 8. Germline CDR1 is SGHVS and CDR2 is FNYEAQ. The CDR3 protein is CASSLGTGASEAFF. CDR3 nucleotides: TGTGCCAGCAGCCTCGGGACAGGGGCATCCGAAGCTTTCTTT.

This rearrangement joins TRBV2 to TRBJ1-1; tentative D call: TRBD1 (6 bases). This CDR3 region has 13 residues. V lost 7 bases to trimming and J lost 1 base, with 10 bases between them. Germline-derived CDR1 and CDR2 are SNHLY and FYNNEI. In nucleotides, the CDR3 is TGTGCCAGCACGGCGGGGGCGAACACTGAAGCTTTCTTT. This sequence encodes CASTAGANTEAFF.